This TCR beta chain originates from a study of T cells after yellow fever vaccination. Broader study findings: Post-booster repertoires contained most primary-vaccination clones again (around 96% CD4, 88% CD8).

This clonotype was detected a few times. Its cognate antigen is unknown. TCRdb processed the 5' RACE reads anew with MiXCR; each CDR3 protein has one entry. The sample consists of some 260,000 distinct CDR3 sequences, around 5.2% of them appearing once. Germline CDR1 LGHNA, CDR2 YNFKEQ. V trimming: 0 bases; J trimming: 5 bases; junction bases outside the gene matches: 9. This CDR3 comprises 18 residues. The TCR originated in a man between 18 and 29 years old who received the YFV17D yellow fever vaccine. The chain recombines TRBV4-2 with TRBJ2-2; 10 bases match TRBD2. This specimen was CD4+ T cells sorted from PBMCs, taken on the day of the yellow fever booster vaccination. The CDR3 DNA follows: TGTGCCAGCAGCCAAGATCCAGCGGGGGGGCTGAGGACCGGGGAGCTGTTTTTT. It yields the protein CASSQDPAGGLRTGELFF.